One T cell receptor (beta chain) is described in this entry. The assay was immunoSEQ multiplex PCR, and TCRdb's table has in-frame clones only and misses some. The sample lists some 33,000 clones, about 89% occurring once. The data were taken from a study of OX40 agonist ivuxolimab in advanced cancers. Study-wide background: Intravenous ivuxolimab was administered to patients every 2 weeks at 0.01 to 10 mg/kg. Having had anti-PD-1, anti-PD-L1 or anti-CTLA-4 therapy before was allowed, and roughly 38% had some.

V lost 2 bases, J lost 0 bases, and 2 bases stayed unmatched. Looked up from germline, CDR1 is SGDLS and CDR2 is YYNGEE. The CDR3 sequence is 14 residues long. If patients had autoimmune disease history or systemic immunosuppression, they were excluded. The TCR was taken from an adult with an advanced solid tumor such as melanoma, head and neck, liver or kidney cancer. Sequenced material: CD4+ or CD8+ T cells sorted from blood, taken in a trial of the OX40 agonist ivuxolimab. The genes are TRBV9 and TRBJ2-7; TRBD1 aligns across 7 bases. Written as DNA, the CDR3 is TGTGCCAGCAGCGTTGGGACAGCCTCCTACGAGCAGTACTTC. Protein: CASSVGTASYEQYF.